The rows below give T cell receptor beta chains drawn from one sample of a study of cytomegalovirus exposure and HLA in healthy donors. Sequencing was performed with immunoSEQ multiplex PCR; in TCRdb, only in-frame clones are kept and a portion is missing. Of 110,000 or so clones in the sample, 12% were seen once. The material sequenced was PBMCs. The receptors here all came from a man aged 40-49 years in good health and CMV-seropositive. Each CDR3 is given with its conserved first and last residue. Fields, in order: clone size, J gene, V gene, D gene, CDR3 DNA, CDR3 protein. D genes are given only for firm matches. Size is stated for part of the rows, as once, few or many counts, or as a class when the clone is expanded.

-,TRBJ2-2,TRBV6-5,-,TGTGCCAGCAGTTACAACCGGGGGGCTAGTCCCGGGGAGCTGTTTTTT,CASSYNRGASPGELFF
few,TRBJ2-7,TRBV10-1,-,TGCGCCAGCAGTGATTCCAAGCGGCCAGACGAGCAGTACTTC,CASSDSKRPDEQYF
-,TRBJ1-4,TRBV7-2,-,TGTGCCAGCAGTCGGGGGACGCGATCGGAAAAACTGTTTTTT,CASSRGTRSEKLFF
few,TRBJ1-2,TRBV5-5,-,TGTGCCAGCAGCTTGGAAGACAGATTAAACTATGGCTACACCTTC,CASSLEDRLNYGYTF
-,TRBJ2-7,TRBV6-5,-,TGTGCCAGCAGCCCATGGGAGGCCAACGAGCAGTACTTC,CASSPWEANEQYF
few,TRBJ2-2,TRBV5-4,-,TGTGCCAGCAGCTTGGGGCAGACGAACACCGGGGAGCTGTTTTTT,CASSLGQTNTGELFF
-,TRBJ2-2,TRBV7-8,-,TGTGCCAGCAGCTTAAAGCGGCTGAACACCGGGGAGCTGTTTTTT,CASSLKRLNTGELFF
few,TRBJ1-5,TRBV30,-,TGTGCCTGGAGTGTCCGGGACAATCAGCCCCAGCATTTT,CAWSVRDNQPQHF
-,TRBJ2-3,TRBV19,TRBD2,TGTGCCAGTAGGGCTGCGACTAGCTCAGATACGCAGTATTTT,CASRAATSSDTQYF
few,TRBJ2-6,TRBV7-6,-,TGTGCCAGCAGCTTTCGTAATGGGGCCAACGTCCTGACTTTC,CASSFRNGANVLTF
-,TRBJ1-1,TRBV19,-,TGTGCCAGTAGTATATTAAACACTGAAGCTTTCTTT,CASSILNTEAFF
few,TRBJ2-7,TRBV6-4,TRBD2,TGTGCCAGCAGTGACTCGAATGCGGGAGAGGGATCCTACGAGCAGTACTTC,CASSDSNAGEGSYEQYF
-,TRBJ2-1,TRBV19,TRBD1,TGTGCCAGTAGTATTCAGGGGGAAAGGTACAATGAGCAGTTCTTC,CASSIQGERYNEQFF
-,TRBJ2-1,TRBV7-6,TRBD2,TGTGCCAGCAGCTTACGACTAGCGGGAGGCCACAATGAGCAGTTCTTC,CASSLRLAGGHNEQFF
-,TRBJ2-4,TRBV29-1,-,TGCAGCGCGCTTGGTGGGGGGTCCAAAAACATTCAGTACTTC,CSALGGGSKNIQYF
-,TRBJ2-1,TRBV2,TRBD2,TGTGCCAGCAGTGAATGGTGGGAGGGCGCCTACAATGAGCAGTTCTTC,CASSEWWEGAYNEQFF
few,TRBJ2-7,TRBV7-9,-,TGTGCCAGCAGCTTAGACAGCCCCGTAACCTACGAGCAGTACTTC,CASSLDSPVTYEQYF
-,TRBJ1-3,TRBV4-3,-,TGCGCCAGCAGCCAGGGGGCATCTGGAAACACCATATATTTT,CASSQGASGNTIYF
few,TRBJ1-5,TRBV2,TRBD1,TGTGCCAGCCGAGTCGGACAGGCCAATCAGCACCAGCATTTT,CASRVGQANQHQHF
few,TRBJ2-5,TRBV19,-,TGTGCCAGTAGCCTACTGAGATCCCAAGAGACCCAGTACTTC,CASSLLRSQETQYF
-,TRBJ2-7,TRBV9,TRBD2,TGTGCCAGCAGCGTAGGGGGGACTAGCGGGAGGTACGAGCAGTACTTC,CASSVGGTSGRYEQYF
few,TRBJ2-3,TRBV7-3,-,TGTGCCAGCAGCTTAGGGGCCGCCACAGATACGCAGTATTTT,CASSLGAATDTQYF
few,TRBJ1-5,TRBV19,-,TGTGCCACAAGAACAGGGAGTCAGCCCCAGCATTTT,CATRTGSQPQHF
few,TRBJ2-2,TRBV15,TRBD1,TGTGCCACCAGCCCCCAAGGAGGGACAGGGAACACCGGGGAGCTGTTTTTT,CATSPQGGTGNTGELFF
few,TRBJ2-1,TRBV9,TRBD1,TGTGCCAGCAGCACGTTTGGGACAGGGGGAGTGCAGTTCTTC,CASSTFGTGGVQFF
once,TRBJ2-3,TRBV27,TRBD1,TGTGCCAGCAGTTCGCTACTAAGGGACAGGGGCACAGATACGCAGTATTTT,CASSSLLRDRGTDTQYF
few,TRBJ2-7,TRBV13,TRBD1,TGTGCCAGCAGCCCAGGGGGACAGGGCTACGAGCAGTACTTC,CASSPGGQGYEQYF
few,TRBJ1-5,TRBV6-5,-,TGTGCCAGCAGTTACTCCGCGGCGCGGGTTCAGCCCCAGCATTTT,CASSYSAARVQPQHF
few,TRBJ2-7,TRBV6-1,-,TGTGCCAGCAGTGACAGTCTTGCCCCTTACGAGCAGTACTTC,CASSDSLAPYEQYF
-,TRBJ2-7,TRBV4-3,-,TGCGCCAGCAGCCAAGATGATCGCGAACAGCAGTACTTC,CASSQDDREQQYF
-,TRBJ1-1,TRBV19,TRBD1,TGTGCCAGTAGTCTGGGGACAGGGGGTAACACTGAAGCTTTCTTT,CASSLGTGGNTEAFF
-,TRBJ2-3,TRBV4-3,-,TGCGCCAGCAGCCAAGAGCGGCCGCGGGTAACCGGCACAGATACGCAGTATTTT,CASSQERPRVTGTDTQYF
-,TRBJ1-5,TRBV27,-,TGTGCCAGCAGACCGCGGGGGGGGGAGCCGATCAATCAGCCCCAGCATTTT,CASRPRGGEPINQPQHF
-,TRBJ1-1,TRBV12-5,-,TGTGCTAGTGGTTTGGTTACAGGGATGACGACTGAAGCTTTCTTT,CASGLVTGMTTEAFF
-,TRBJ2-2,TRBV27,TRBD2,TGTGCCAGCAGTTCGTATGCGGGAGGCCCCGGGGAGCTGTTTTTT,CASSSYAGGPGELFF
few,TRBJ2-3,TRBV5-4,TRBD2,TGTGCCAGCAGCTTACTAGCGGACTACACAGATACGCAGTATTTT,CASSLLADYTDTQYF
few,TRBJ1-2,TRBV29-1,TRBD1,TGCAGCGTTGAGGGACAGTTACGGGGCTACACCTTC,CSVEGQLRGYTF
-,TRBJ2-3,TRBV29-1,TRBD2,TGCAGCGTTGGTATAGCGGGAGGCACGTATACGCAGTATTTT,CSVGIAGGTYTQYF
-,TRBJ2-7,TRBV4-1,TRBD1,TGCGCCAGCAGCGCCGGGACAGGGCCCTACGAGCAGTACTTC,CASSAGTGPYEQYF
few,TRBJ1-2,TRBV4-1,TRBD1,TGCGCCAGCAGGGAAATGGACAGGGGCTATGGCTACACCTTC,CASREMDRGYGYTF
few,TRBJ2-7,TRBV10-3,-,TGTGCCATCAGTGACGGGGACAACACCTACGAGCAGTACTTC,CAISDGDNTYEQYF
-,TRBJ1-2,TRBV5-1,TRBD1,TGCGCCAGCAGTCAACCAGATCCAGGGGGCCCTATCTACACCTTC,CASSQPDPGGPIYTF
-,TRBJ2-3,TRBV30,TRBD2,TGTGCCTGGAATGGGGGGGGGTCAGATACGCAGTATTTT,CAWNGGGSDTQYF
few,TRBJ2-7,TRBV27,TRBD1,TGTGCCATTTCGGACAGGCGAGGCGACGAGCAGTACTTC,CAISDRRGDEQYF
few,TRBJ2-5,TRBV2,-,TGTGCCAGCAGTGCGCTAGCGGAGACCCAGTACTTC,CASSALAETQYF
-,TRBJ1-5,TRBV7-8,-,TGTGCCAGCAGCTCCAGAGACGGGGATCAGCCCCAGCATTTT,CASSSRDGDQPQHF
-,TRBJ2-1,TRBV27,TRBD2,TGTGCCAGCAGTATACGACTAGCGGGAGGCCCAATTATCGGAAATGAGCAGTTCTTC,CASSIRLAGGPIIGNEQFF
few,TRBJ2-1,TRBV4-1,TRBD2,TGCGCCAGCAGCCAAGAGGGGGGCGGGAGGCTCTACAATGAGCAGTTCTTC,CASSQEGGGRLYNEQFF
-,TRBJ1-2,TRBV4-2,TRBD1,TGTGCCAGCAGCCAGGGCTCAGGGACAGGAGGTCCCTATGGCTACACCTTC,CASSQGSGTGGPYGYTF